This entry concerns a single T cell receptor beta chain. Per germline, CDR1 SGHRS and CDR2 YFSETQ. This CDR3 region has 15 residues. Trimming stripped 4 bases from V and 2 bases from J, with 16 bases between. Sample-barcoded 5' priming and a J-beta primer mix drove a second PCR of about 6 to 11 cycles. A single record per CDR3 protein comes from TCRdb applying MiXCR to the 5' RACE reads. The sample lists some 640,000 distinct CDR3 sequences; roughly 50% were seen once. The data derive from a study of blood T cells in healthy people across ages. The donors, aged roughly 6 to 100, were healthy Caucasians from Russia.

This TCR came from a woman aged 55-69 years in good health. The sample comprised blood. The chain carries TRBV5-1 and TRBJ2-7; D is undetermined. The CDR3 spells CASSEDVRLPYEQYF. CDR3 nucleotides: TGCGCCAGCAGCGAAGACGTGAGGCTACCCTACGAGCAGTACTTC.